A selection of T cell receptor beta chains follows, all from one sample in a study of beta chain features in type 1 diabetes. Clones were sequenced by immunoSEQ multiplex PCR, and TCRdb holds only the in-frame ones, with some missing. Of 680,000 or so clones in the sample, around 15% are singletons; the top ten hold 0.022%. The sample taken for sequencing was naive CD4+ T cells from blood. Source of these receptors: a man aged 18 to 29 with type 1 diabetes. The CDR3 runs from the conserved cysteine through the conserved F or W. D genes are given only for firm matches. Only some rows state a clone size, as once, few, many or a class for expanded clones.

CDR3 protein,CDR3 DNA,V gene,D gene,clone size,J gene
CASSPQSGTETQYF,TGTGCCAGCTCACCACAGTCAGGGACCGAGACCCAGTACTTC,TRBV18,.,.,TRBJ2-5
CASRRTYSNTEAFF,TGTGCCAGCAGGAGGACATATTCGAACACTGAAGCTTTCTTT,TRBV6-5,.,once,TRBJ1-1
CAWSLGQGMATNEKLFF,TGTGCCTGGAGTCTCGGACAGGGAATGGCAACTAATGAAAAACTGTTTTTT,TRBV30,TRBD1,few,TRBJ1-4
CASSQARDTGNQPQHF,TGCGCCAGCAGCCAAGCGCGGGACACAGGCAATCAGCCCCAGCATTTT,TRBV4-1,.,.,TRBJ1-5
CASRLGTNTGELFF,TGTGCCAGTAGACTCGGGACGAACACCGGGGAGCTGTTTTTT,TRBV19,.,.,TRBJ2-2
CASSENRVSYNSPLHF,TGTGCCAGCAGTGAAAACAGGGTGTCCTATAATTCACCCCTCCACTTT,TRBV2,.,few,TRBJ1-6
CASSSHGGGGSPLHF,TGTGCCAGCAGCTCCCATGGGGGGGGAGGTTCACCCCTCCACTTT,TRBV5-4,.,.,TRBJ1-6
CASSLAQGTSGHSEQFF,TGTGCCAGCAGCTTAGCGCAAGGGACTAGCGGACACAGTGAGCAGTTCTTC,TRBV7-8,TRBD2,few,TRBJ2-1
CASSQEAGQGYEQYF,TGCGCCAGCAGCCAAGAGGCCGGGCAGGGGTACGAGCAGTACTTC,TRBV4-1,.,few,TRBJ2-7
CASSLDRDQPQHF,TGCGCCAGCAGCTTAGACAGAGATCAGCCCCAGCATTTT,TRBV5-1,.,few,TRBJ1-5
CASSLVGTTYGYTF,TGTGCCAGCAGCTTAGTCGGGACAACCTATGGCTACACCTTC,TRBV7-2,.,few,TRBJ1-2
CASSSRTGYTEAFF,TGTGCCAGCAGTTCCAGGACAGGGTACACTGAAGCTTTCTTT,TRBV28,TRBD1,few,TRBJ1-1
CAWKGPNYGYTF,TGTGCCTGGAAGGGCCCTAACTATGGCTACACCTTC,TRBV30,.,.,TRBJ1-2
CASIPGPGASNYGYTF,TGTGCCAGTATCCCGGGCCCTGGGGCCTCAAACTATGGCTACACCTTC,TRBV19,.,few,TRBJ1-2
CASSSRAREAFF,TGTGCCAGCAGTTCGAGAGCGCGTGAAGCTTTCTTT,TRBV6-5,.,few,TRBJ1-1
CATSREGLGGTSTDTQYF,TGTGCCACCAGCAGAGAAGGGTTAGGCGGGACTAGCACAGATACGCAGTATTTT,TRBV15,.,few,TRBJ2-3
CASSMAPQGMGNTIYF,TGTGCCAGTAGTATGGCCCCGCAGGGGATGGGAAACACCATATATTTT,TRBV19,.,.,TRBJ1-3
CASSQDVTSNTGELFF,TGTGCCAGCAGTCAGGACGTAACTTCGAACACCGGGGAGCTGTTTTTT,TRBV7-9,.,.,TRBJ2-2
CASSLADGNTEAFF,TGCGCCAGCAGCTTGGCTGATGGGAACACTGAAGCTTTCTTT,TRBV5-1,.,.,TRBJ1-1
CASSFSGATYEQYF,TGTGCCAGCAGCTTTTCCGGGGCGACCTACGAGCAGTACTTC,TRBV7-2,.,.,TRBJ2-7
CASSAAGTGKAFF,TGTGCCAGCAGCGCGGCCGGGACAGGGAAAGCTTTCTTT,TRBV7-2,TRBD1,few,TRBJ1-1
CASSLIGSEAFF,TGTGCCAGCAGCTTAATTGGCAGTGAAGCTTTCTTT,TRBV11-1,.,few,TRBJ1-1
CASSLAGTYEQYF,TGTGCCAGCAGCTTAGCAGGCACCTACGAGCAGTACTTC,TRBV7-9,.,.,TRBJ2-7
CASSPSELAEAFF,TGTGCCAGCTCACCATCTGAACTCGCTGAAGCTTTCTTT,TRBV18,.,few,TRBJ1-1
CASRPTGFNEKLFF,TGCGCCAGCAGGCCAACAGGGTTTAATGAAAAACTGTTTTTT,TRBV4-1,.,.,TRBJ1-4
CASSLAGDGYTF,TGTGCCAGCAGCTTGGCCGGGGATGGCTACACCTTC,TRBV5-6,.,.,TRBJ1-2
CASSVLAGGPGNEQFF,TGTGCCAGCAGTGTTTTAGCGGGGGGGCCCGGCAATGAGCAGTTCTTC,TRBV25-1,TRBD2,few,TRBJ2-1
CASSLGDQGNTGELFF,TGTGCCAGCAGCTTGGGAGACCAGGGGAACACCGGGGAGCTGTTTTTT,TRBV5-6,.,.,TRBJ2-2
CSVEVRGRNTEAFF,TGCAGCGTTGAGGTCAGGGGAAGGAACACTGAAGCTTTCTTT,TRBV29-1,.,.,TRBJ1-1
CASSLGGTRNEKLFF,TGTGCCAGCAGCTTGGGGGGGACACGGAATGAAAAACTGTTTTTT,TRBV5-4,.,.,TRBJ1-4
CASSLEAGGSYNEQFF,TGTGCCAGCAGCTTGGAGGCAGGGGGCTCCTACAATGAGCAGTTCTTC,TRBV5-4,TRBD1,few,TRBJ2-1
CASSLGVDSQYTDTQYF,TGTGCCAGCAGTTTAGGCGTGGACAGTCAATACACAGATACGCAGTATTTT,TRBV28,.,.,TRBJ2-3
CASSRDRGVYNEQFF,TGTGCCAGCAGCCGGGACAGAGGGGTATACAATGAGCAGTTCTTC,TRBV7-2,TRBD1,.,TRBJ2-1
CASSLDLSGFF,TGTGCCAGCAGCTTAGACCTAAGCGGTTTCTTT,TRBV7-2,.,few,TRBJ1-1
CATSLTGTPGAEAFF,TGTGCCACCAGCCTTACCGGGACGCCCGGCGCTGAAGCTTTCTTT,TRBV15,.,.,TRBJ1-1
CASSELGGRTRPYEQYF,TGTGCCAGCAGTGAACTGGGTGGGAGGACCCGTCCCTACGAGCAGTACTTC,TRBV6-1,.,.,TRBJ2-7
CAWVSDPGTPLHF,TGTGCCTGGGTCTCGGATCCCGGAACCCCCCTCCACTTT,TRBV30,.,.,TRBJ1-6
CASSLLGSRSYNEQFF,TGCGCCAGCAGCTTGCTCGGTTCTCGCTCCTACAATGAGCAGTTCTTC,TRBV5-1,.,few,TRBJ2-1
CAWSVNLAGKLFF,TGTGCCTGGAGTGTAAATTTGGCCGGTAAACTGTTTTTT,TRBV30,.,few,TRBJ1-4
CASRGGSNQPQHF,TGTGCCAGCAGGGGAGGGAGCAATCAGCCCCAGCATTTT,TRBV6-5,.,few,TRBJ1-5
CAWTGTTTDTQYF,TGTGCCTGGACCGGGACGACCACAGATACGCAGTATTTT,TRBV30,.,.,TRBJ2-3
CASSSGLGTEAFF,TGCGCCAGCAGCTCAGGATTGGGCACTGAAGCTTTCTTT,TRBV5-1,.,few,TRBJ1-1
CASSLAADSLVYEQYF,TGCGCCAGCAGTCTAGCTGCGGACAGCCTTGTCTACGAGCAGTACTTC,TRBV4-1,.,few,TRBJ2-7
CASSLAPSPNTDTQYF,TGTGCCAGCAGCTTAGCCCCTAGCCCAAACACAGATACGCAGTATTTT,TRBV7-2,.,few,TRBJ2-3
CASSLGRENIQYF,TGTGCCAGCAGCTTAGGGCGCGAAAACATTCAGTACTTC,TRBV7-2,.,.,TRBJ2-4
CASSEYNEQFF,TGCGCCAGCAGTGAGTACAATGAGCAGTTCTTC,TRBV10-2,.,few,TRBJ2-1
CASSTNRGLIYGYTF,TGTGCCAGCAGCACGAACAGGGGGCTCATTTATGGCTACACCTTC,TRBV9,TRBD1,few,TRBJ1-2
CASSGGLAGALYEFF,TGTGCCAGCAGTGGGGGACTAGCGGGGGCCCTGTATGAGTTCTTC,TRBV2,TRBD2,.,TRBJ2-1
CASSYGQINSPLHF,TGTGCCAGCAGCTACGGACAAATTAATTCACCCCTCCACTTT,TRBV14,.,.,TRBJ1-6
CASSPGAEAFF,TGTGCCAGCAGCCCAGGGGCTGAAGCTTTCTTT,TRBV6-5,.,.,TRBJ1-1